This TCR beta chain comes out of a study of cytomegalovirus exposure and HLA in healthy donors. Findings and limits, study-wide: Near-uniform donor sequencing depth was presumed by presence/absence analyses. Accurate predictions that matched the HLA-A and HLA-B alleles of most subjects were reportedly made from TCR beta sequences. Available immune exposure information covered CMV serostatus only. Cytomegalovirus association was listed for approximately 160 TCR beta chains.

The V end was cut by 2 bases, the J end by 9 bases, with 11 bases between. Germline CDR1 reads KGHSH; CDR2 reads LQKENI. The CDR3 is 13 amino acids. A word on this clone: What it binds is unknown.

PCR primers comprised 60 Vbeta and 13 Jbeta primers. Clones were read by immunoSEQ multiplex PCR, and TCRdb kept only the in-frame ones, dropping some. Found here are approximately 190,000 clones, approximately 78% of them singletons; the top ten hold around 0.75%. The rearrangement links TRBV18 to TRBJ1-5; no definite D call. The sample taken for sequencing was PBMCs. This TCR was recovered from a woman aged 18-30 years in good health and CMV-seronegative. CDR3 amino acids: CASSPSTGRPQHF. The DNA of the CDR3 is TGTGCCAGCTCACCAAGTACCGGTCGGCCCCAGCATTTT. Variable domain in full (rest from reference TRBV18 and TRBJ1-5): NAGVMQNPRHLVRRRGQEARLRCSPMKGHSHVYWYRQLPEEGLKFMVYLQKENIIDESGMPKERFSAEFPKEGPSILRIQQVVRGDSAAYFCASSPSTGRPQHFGDGTRLSIL.